This TCR beta chain was found in a study of T cell responses to AZD1222 COVID-19 vaccine. The data were produced by immunoSEQ multiplex PCR, yet TCRdb's version contains in-frame clones alone and is incomplete. The repertoire holds more than 35,000 clones, more than 80% seen once, with 52% in the top ten. This CDR3 is 13 amino acids long. Germline loops: CDR1 MNHEY, CDR2 SMNVEV (reference sequence). V lost 8 bases to trimming and J lost 4 bases; unmatched junction nucleotides: 5. The TCR was taken from an adult in good health. The sequenced sample was peripheral blood, obtained on day 0 of AZD1222 vaccination. V usage is TRBV27 and J usage is TRBJ2-1; 7 bases map to TRBD1. The chain's CDR3 is CASSDRPYNEQFF. The CDR3 nucleotides are TGTGCCAGCTCGGACAGGCCTTACAATGAGCAGTTCTTC.